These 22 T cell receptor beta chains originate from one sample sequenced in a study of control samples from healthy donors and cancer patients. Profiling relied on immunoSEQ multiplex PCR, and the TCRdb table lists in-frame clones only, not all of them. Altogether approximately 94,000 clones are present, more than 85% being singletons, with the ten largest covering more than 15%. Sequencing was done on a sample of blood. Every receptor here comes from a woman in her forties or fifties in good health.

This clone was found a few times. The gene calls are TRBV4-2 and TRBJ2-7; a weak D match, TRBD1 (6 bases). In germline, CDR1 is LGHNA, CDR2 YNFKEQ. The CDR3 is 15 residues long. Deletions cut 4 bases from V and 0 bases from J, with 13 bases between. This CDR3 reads CASSLNRDTSYEQYV. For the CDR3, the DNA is TGTGCCAGCAGCCTAAACCGGGACACCTCCTACGAGCAGTACGTC.

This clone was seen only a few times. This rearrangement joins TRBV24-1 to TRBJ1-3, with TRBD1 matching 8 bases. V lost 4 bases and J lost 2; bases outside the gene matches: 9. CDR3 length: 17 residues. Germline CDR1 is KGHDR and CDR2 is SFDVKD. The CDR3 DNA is TGTGCCACCAGTGACGCCGACGGACAGGGCGCTGGAAACACCATATATTTT. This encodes CATSDADGQGAGNTIYF.

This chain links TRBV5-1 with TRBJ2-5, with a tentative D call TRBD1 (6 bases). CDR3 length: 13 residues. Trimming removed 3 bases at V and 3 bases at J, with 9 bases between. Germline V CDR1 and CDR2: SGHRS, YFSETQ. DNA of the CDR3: TGCGCCAGCAGCTGGGGGACAAAAGAGACCCAGTACTTC. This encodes CASSWGTKETQYF.

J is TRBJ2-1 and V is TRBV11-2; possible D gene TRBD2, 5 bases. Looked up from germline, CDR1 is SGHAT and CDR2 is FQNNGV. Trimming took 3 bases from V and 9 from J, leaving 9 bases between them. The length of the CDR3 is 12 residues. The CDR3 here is CASSFAGSEQFF. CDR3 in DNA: TGTGCCAGCAGCTTCGCGGGCAGTGAGCAGTTCTTC.

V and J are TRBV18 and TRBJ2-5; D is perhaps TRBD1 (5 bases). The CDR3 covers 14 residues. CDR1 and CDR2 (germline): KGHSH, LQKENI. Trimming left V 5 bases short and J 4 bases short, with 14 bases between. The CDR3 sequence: CASSESQGGETQYF. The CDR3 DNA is TGTGCCAGCTCAGAGAGCCAGGGCGGAGAGACCCAGTACTTC. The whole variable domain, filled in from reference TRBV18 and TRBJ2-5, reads NAGVMQNPRHLVRRRGQEARLRCSPMKGHSHVYWYRQLPEEGLKFMVYLQKENIIDESGMPKERFSAEFPKEGPSILRIQQVVRGDSAAYFCASSESQGGETQYFGPGTRLLVL.

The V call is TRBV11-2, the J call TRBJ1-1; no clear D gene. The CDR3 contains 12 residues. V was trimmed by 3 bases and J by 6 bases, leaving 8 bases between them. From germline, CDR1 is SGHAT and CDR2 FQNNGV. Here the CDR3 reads CASSLGYPEAFF. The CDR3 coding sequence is TGTGCCAGCAGCTTGGGCTATCCTGAAGCTTTCTTT.

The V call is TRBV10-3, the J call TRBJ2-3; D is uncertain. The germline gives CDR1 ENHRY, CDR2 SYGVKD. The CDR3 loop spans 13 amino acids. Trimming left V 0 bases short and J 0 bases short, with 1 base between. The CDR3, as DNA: TGTGCCATCAGTGAGTCAAGCACAGATACGCAGTATTTT. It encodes CAISESSTDTQYF.

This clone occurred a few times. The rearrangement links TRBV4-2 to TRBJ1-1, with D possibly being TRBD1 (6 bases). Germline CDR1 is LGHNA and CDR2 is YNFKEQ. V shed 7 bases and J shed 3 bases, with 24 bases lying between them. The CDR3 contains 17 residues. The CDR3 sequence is CASTHARGRGRDTEAFF. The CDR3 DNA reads TGTGCCAGCACCCACGCCCGGGGCAGGGGAAGGGACACTGAAGCTTTCTTT.

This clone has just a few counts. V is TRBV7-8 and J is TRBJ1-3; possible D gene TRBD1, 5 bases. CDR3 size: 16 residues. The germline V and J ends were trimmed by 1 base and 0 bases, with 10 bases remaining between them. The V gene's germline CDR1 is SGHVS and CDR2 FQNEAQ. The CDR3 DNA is TGTGCCAGCAGCTTAGTGGGGCCCCGCTCTGGAAACACCATATATTTT. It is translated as CASSLVGPRSGNTIYF.

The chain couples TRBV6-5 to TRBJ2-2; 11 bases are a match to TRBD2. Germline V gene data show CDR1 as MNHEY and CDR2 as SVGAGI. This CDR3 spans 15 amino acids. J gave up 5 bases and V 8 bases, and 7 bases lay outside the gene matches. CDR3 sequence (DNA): TGTGCCAGCGTTAGCGGGGGGGCTGGAACCGGGGAGCTGTTTTTT. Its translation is CASVSGGAGTGELFF.

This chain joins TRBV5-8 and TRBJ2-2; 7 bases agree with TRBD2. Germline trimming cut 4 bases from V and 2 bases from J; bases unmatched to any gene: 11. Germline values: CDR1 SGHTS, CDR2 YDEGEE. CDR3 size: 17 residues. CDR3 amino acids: CASSIYQASGNTGELFF. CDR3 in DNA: TGTGCCAGCAGCATCTATCAGGCTAGCGGCAACACCGGGGAGCTGTTTTTT. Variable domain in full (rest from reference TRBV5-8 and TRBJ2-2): EAGVTQSPTHLIKTRGQQATLRCSPISGHTSVYWYQQALGLGLQFLLWYDEGEERNRGNFPPRFSGRQFPNYSSELNVNALELEDSALYLCASSIYQASGNTGELFFGEGSRLTVL.

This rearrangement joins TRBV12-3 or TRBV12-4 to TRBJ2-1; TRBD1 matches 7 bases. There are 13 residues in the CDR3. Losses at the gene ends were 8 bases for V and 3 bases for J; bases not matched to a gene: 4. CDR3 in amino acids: CASEGAVYNEQFF. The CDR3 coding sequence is TGTGCCAGCGAGGGGGCTGTCTACAATGAGCAGTTCTTC.

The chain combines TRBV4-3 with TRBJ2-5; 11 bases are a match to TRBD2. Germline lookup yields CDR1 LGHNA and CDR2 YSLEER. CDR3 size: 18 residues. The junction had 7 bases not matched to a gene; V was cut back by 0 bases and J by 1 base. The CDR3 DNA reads TGCGCCAGCAGCCAAGAACTACTAGCGGGAGTCGTCCAAGAGACCCAGTACTTC. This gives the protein CASSQELLAGVVQETQYF.

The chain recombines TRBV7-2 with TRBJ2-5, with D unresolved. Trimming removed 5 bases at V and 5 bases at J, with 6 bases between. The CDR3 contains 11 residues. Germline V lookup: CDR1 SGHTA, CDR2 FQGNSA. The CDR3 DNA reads TGTGCCAGCAGCCGTGGGGAGACCCAGTACTTC. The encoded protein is CASSRGETQYF. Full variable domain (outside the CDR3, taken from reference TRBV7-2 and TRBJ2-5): GAGVSQSPSNKVTEKGKDVELRCDPISGHTALYWYRQSLGQGLEFLIYFQGNSAPDKSGLPSDRFSAERTGGSVSTLTIQRTQQEDSAVYLCASSRGETQYFGPGTRLLVL.

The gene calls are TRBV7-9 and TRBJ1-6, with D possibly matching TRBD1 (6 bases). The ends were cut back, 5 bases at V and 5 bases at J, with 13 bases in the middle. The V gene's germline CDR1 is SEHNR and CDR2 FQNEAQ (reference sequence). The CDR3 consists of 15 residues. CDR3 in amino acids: CASSTLRQDNSPLHF. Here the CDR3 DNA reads TGTGCCAGCAGCACCTTACGACAGGATAATTCACCCCTCCACTTT. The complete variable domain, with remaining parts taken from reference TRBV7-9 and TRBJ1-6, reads DTGVSQNPRHKITKRGQNVTFRCDPISEHNRLYWYRQTLGQGPEFLTYFQNEAQLEKSRLLSDRFSAERPKGSFSTLEIQRTEQGDSAMYLCASSTLRQDNSPLHFGNGTRLTVT.

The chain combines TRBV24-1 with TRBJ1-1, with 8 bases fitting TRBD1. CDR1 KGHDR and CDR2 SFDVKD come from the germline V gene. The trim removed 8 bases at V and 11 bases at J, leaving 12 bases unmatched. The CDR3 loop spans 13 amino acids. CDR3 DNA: TGTGCCACCAATTTTCAGGGGGCTCTTCCGGCTTTCTTT. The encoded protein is CATNFQGALPAFF.

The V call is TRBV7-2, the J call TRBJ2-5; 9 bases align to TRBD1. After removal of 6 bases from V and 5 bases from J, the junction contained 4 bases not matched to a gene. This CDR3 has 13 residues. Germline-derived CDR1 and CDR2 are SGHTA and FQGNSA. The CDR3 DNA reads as TGTGCCAGCAGGGAGACAGGGGGGGAGACCCAGTACTTC. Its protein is CASRETGGETQYF.

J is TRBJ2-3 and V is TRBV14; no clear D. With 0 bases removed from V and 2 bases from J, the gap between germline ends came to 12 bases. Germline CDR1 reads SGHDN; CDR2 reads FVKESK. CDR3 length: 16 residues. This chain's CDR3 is CASSQDRLGLTDTQYF. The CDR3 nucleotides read TGTGCCAGCAGCCAAGATCGTCTGGGTCTCACAGATACGCAGTATTTT.

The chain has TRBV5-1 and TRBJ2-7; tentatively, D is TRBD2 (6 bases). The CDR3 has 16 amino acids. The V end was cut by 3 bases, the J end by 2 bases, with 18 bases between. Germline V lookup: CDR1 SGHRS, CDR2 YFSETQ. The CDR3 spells CASSWIPGTGAYEQYF. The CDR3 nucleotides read TGCGCCAGCAGCTGGATCCCCGGGACGGGAGCCTACGAGCAGTACTTC.

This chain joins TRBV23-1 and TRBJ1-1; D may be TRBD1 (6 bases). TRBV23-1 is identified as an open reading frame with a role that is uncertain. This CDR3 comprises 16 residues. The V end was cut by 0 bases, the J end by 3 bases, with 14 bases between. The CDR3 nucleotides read TGCGCCAGCAGTCAATCGTTGACAGGCTCCCACACTGAAGCTTTCTTT. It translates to CASSQSLTGSHTEAFF.

CDR3 coding DNA: TGTGCTAGTGTCGCGGGGGGGCGGGAGACCCAGTACTTC. Protein sequence: CASVAGGRETQYF. The chain combines TRBV12-5 with TRBJ2-5; 9 positions match TRBD2. The CDR3 sequence is 13 residues long. The V and J ends lost 7 bases and 5 bases, in that order; junction bases with no gene match: 5. The germline V gene encodes CDR1 LGHNT and CDR2 FRNRAP.

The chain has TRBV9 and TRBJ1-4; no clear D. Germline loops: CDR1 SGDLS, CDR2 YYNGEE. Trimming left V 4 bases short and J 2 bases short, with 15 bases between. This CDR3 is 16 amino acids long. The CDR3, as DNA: TGTGCCAGCAGCCCCCGACCAAGCGGGACTAATGAAAAACTGTTTTTT. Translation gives CASSPRPSGTNEKLFF. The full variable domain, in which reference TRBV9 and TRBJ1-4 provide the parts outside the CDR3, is DSGVTQTPKHLITATGQRVTLRCSPRSGDLSVYWYQQSLDQGLQFLIQYYNGEERAKGNILERFSAQQFPDLHSELNLSSLELGDSALYFCASSPRPSGTNEKLFFGSGTQLSVL.